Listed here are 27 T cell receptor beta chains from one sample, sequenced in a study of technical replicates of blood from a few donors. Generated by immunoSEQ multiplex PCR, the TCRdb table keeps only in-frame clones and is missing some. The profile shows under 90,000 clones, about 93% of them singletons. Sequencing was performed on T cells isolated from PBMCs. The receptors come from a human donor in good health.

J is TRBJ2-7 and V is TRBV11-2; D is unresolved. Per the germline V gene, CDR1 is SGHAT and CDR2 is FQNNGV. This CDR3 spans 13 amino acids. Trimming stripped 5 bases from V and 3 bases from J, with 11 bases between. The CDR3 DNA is TGTGCCAGCAGCCCTACTGTCTACTACGAGCAGTACTTC. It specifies CASSPTVYYEQYF.

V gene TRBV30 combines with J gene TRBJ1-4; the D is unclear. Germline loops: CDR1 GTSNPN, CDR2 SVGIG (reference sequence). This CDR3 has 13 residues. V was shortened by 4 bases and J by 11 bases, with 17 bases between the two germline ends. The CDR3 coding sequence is TGTGCCTGGACCCTAGGAGCTACTCGCAAACTGTTTTTT. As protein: CAWTLGATRKLFF.

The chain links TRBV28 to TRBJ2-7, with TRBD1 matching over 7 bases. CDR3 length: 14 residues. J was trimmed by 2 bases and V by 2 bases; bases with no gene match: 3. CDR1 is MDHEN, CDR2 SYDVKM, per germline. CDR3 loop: CASSLGQGAYEQYF. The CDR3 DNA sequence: TGTGCCAGCAGTTTAGGTCAGGGGGCCTACGAGCAGTACTTC.

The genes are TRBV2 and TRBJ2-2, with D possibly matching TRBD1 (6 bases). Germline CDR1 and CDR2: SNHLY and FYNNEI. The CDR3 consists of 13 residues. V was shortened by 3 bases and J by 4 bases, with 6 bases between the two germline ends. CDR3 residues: CASSETGTGELFF. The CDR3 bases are TGTGCCAGCAGTGAGACAGGCACCGGGGAGCTGTTTTTT.

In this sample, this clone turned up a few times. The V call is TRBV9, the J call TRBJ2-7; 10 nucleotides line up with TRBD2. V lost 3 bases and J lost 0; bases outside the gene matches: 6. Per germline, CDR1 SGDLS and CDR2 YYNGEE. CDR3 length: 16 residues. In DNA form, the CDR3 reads TGTGCCAGCAGCGGACCCACTAGCGGGGCCTCCTACGAGCAGTACTTC. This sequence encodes CASSGPTSGASYEQYF.

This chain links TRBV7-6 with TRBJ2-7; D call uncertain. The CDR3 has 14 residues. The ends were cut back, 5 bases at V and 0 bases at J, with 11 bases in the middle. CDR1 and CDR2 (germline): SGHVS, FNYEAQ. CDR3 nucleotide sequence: TGTGCCAGCAGCCCCGTACCTAGCTCCTACGAGCAGTACTTC. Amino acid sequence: CASSPVPSSYEQYF.

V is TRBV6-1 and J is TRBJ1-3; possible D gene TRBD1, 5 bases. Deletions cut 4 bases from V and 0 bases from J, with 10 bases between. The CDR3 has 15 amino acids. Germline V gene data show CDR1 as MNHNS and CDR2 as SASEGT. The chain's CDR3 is CASSAMTASGNTIYF. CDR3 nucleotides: TGTGCCAGCAGTGCTATGACAGCCTCTGGAAACACCATATATTTT.

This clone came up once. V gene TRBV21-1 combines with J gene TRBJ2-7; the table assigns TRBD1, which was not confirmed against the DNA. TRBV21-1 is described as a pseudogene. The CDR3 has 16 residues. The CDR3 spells CASSKVRDTGPYEQYF. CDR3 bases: TGTGCCAGCAGCAAAGTCAGGGACACGGGGCCGTACGAGCAGTACTTC.

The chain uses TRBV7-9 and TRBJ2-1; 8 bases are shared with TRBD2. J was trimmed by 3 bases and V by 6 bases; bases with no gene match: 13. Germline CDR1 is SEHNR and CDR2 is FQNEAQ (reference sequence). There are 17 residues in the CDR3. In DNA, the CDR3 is TGTGCCAGCAGTCCCCAGGGCCCTAGCGGGTTCTACAATGAGCAGTTCTTC. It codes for CASSPQGPSGFYNEQFF.

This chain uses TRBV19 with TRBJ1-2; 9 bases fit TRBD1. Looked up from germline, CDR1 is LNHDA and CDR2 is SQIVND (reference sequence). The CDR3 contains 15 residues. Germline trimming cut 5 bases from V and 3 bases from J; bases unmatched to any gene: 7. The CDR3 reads CASSFGTGRDYGYTF. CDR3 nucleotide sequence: TGTGCCAGTAGTTTCGGGACAGGGAGGGACTATGGCTACACCTTC.

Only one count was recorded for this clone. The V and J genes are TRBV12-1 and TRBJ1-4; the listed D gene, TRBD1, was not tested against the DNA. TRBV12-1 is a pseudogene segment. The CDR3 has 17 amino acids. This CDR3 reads CASSFSLPQGSNEKLFF. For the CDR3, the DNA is TGTGCCAGCAGCTTTTCCTTACCACAGGGATCCAATGAAAAACTGTTTTTT.

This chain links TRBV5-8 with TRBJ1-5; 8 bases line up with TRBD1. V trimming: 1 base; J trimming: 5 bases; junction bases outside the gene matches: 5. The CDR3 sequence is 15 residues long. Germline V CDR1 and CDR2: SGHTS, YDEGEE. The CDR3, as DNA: TGTGCCAGCAGCTTGAACAGGGGGGATGATCAGCCCCAGCATTTT. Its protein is CASSLNRGDDQPQHF.

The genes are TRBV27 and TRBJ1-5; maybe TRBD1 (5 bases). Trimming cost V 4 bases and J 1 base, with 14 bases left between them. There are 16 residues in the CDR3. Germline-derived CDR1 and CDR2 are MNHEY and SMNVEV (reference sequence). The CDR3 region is CASSSYQGLSNQPQHF. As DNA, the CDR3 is TGTGCCAGCAGTTCCTACCAGGGCTTGAGCAATCAGCCCCAGCATTTT.

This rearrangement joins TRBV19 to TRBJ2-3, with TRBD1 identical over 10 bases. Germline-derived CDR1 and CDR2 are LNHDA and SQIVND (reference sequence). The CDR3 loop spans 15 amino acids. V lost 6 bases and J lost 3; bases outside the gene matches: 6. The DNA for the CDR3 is TGTGCCAGTAGCGTGGACAGGGGGTCGACAGATACGCAGTATTTT. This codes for CASSVDRGSTDTQYF.

CDR3: CASSKSGSQYF. The CDR3 DNA reads as TGTGCCAGCAGCAAGAGCGGATCCCAGTACTTC. This chain connects TRBV6-5 to TRBJ2-5; D perhaps matches TRBD2 (5 bases). Germline V gives CDR1 MNHEY, CDR2 SVGAGI. The CDR3 runs 11 residues. V shed 6 bases and J shed 9 bases, with 11 bases lying between them.

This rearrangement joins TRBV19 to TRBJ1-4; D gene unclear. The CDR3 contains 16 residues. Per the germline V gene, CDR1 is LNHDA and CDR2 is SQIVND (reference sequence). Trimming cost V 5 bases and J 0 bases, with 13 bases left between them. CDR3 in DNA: TGTGCCAGTAGTCCCAGATCAGTTGCAACTAATGAAAAACTGTTTTTT. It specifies CASSPRSVATNEKLFF.

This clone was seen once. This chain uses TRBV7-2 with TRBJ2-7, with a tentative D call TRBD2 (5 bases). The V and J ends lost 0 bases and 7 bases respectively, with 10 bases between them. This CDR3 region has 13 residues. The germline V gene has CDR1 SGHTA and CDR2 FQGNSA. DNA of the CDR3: TGTGCCAGCAGCTTAGCGGGAGCGTCTGAGCAGTACTTC. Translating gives CASSLAGASEQYF.

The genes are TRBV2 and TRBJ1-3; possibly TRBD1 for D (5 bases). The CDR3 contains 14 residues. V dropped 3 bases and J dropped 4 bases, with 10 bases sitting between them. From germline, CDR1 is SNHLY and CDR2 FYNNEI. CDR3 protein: CASSDRVGGNTIYF. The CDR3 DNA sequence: TGTGCCAGCAGTGACAGGGTGGGAGGAAACACCATATATTTT.

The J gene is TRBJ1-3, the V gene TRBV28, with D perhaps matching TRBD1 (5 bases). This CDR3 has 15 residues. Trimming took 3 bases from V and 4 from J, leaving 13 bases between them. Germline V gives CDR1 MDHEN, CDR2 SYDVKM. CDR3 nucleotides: TGTGCCAGCAGTTTCGGAGACAGCCGCGGAAACACCATATATTTT. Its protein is CASSFGDSRGNTIYF.

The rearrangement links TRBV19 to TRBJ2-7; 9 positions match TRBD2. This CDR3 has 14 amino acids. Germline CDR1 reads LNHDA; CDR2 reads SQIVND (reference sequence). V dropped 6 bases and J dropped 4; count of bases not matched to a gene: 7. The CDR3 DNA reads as TGTGCCAGTAGCGCCGGGACTAGCAGATACGAGCAGTACTTC. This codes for CASSAGTSRYEQYF.

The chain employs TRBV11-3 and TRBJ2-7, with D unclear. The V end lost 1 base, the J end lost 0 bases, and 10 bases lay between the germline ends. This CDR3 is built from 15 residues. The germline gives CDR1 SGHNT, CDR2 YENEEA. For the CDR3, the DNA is TGTGCCAGCAGCTTAGTTTTTGGCAACTCCTACGAGCAGTACTTC. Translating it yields CASSLVFGNSYEQYF.

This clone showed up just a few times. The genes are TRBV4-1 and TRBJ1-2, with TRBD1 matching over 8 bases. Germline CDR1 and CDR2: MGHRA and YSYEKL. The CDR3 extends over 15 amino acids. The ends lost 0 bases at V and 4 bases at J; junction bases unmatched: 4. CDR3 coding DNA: TGCGCCAGCAGCCAAGAAAAACAGGGGGGCTATGGCTACACCTTC. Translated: CASSQEKQGGYGYTF.

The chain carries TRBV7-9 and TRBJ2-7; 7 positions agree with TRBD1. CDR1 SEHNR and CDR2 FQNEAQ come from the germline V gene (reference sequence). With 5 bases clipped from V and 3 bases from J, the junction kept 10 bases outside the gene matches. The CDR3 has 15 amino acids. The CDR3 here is CASSPRQGTYYEQYF. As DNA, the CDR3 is TGTGCCAGCAGCCCTCGACAGGGTACCTACTACGAGCAGTACTTC.

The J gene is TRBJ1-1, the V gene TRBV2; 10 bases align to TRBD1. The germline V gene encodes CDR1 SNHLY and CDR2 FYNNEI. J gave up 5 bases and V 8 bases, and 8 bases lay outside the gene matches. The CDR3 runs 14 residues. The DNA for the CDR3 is TGTGCCAGCTCACCGGGACAGGGGTTGACTGAAGCTTTCTTT. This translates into CASSPGQGLTEAFF.

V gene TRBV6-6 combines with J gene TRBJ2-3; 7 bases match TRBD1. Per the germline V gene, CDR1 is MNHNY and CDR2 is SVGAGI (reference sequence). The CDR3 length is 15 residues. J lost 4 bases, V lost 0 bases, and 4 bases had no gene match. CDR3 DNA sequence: TGTGCCAGCAGTTACTCCCGACAGGGCGCAGATACGCAGTATTTT. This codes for CASSYSRQGADTQYF.

In DNA, the CDR3 is TGTGCCAGCAGCTTAGGTCCAGGGGAGTCCTACGAGCAGTACTTC. Translating gives CASSLGPGESYEQYF. The chain couples TRBV11-2 to TRBJ2-7, with a tentative D call TRBD1 (6 bases). V gave up 1 base and J gave up 1 base, with 11 bases separating them. This CDR3 spans 15 amino acids. CDR1 SGHAT and CDR2 FQNNGV come from the germline V gene.

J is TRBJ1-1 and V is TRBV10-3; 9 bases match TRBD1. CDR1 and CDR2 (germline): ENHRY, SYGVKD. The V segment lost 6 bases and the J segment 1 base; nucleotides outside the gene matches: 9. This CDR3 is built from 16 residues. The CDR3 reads CAIRRQGESRNTEAFF. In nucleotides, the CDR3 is TGTGCCATCAGGAGACAGGGGGAGTCGAGGAACACTGAAGCTTTCTTT.